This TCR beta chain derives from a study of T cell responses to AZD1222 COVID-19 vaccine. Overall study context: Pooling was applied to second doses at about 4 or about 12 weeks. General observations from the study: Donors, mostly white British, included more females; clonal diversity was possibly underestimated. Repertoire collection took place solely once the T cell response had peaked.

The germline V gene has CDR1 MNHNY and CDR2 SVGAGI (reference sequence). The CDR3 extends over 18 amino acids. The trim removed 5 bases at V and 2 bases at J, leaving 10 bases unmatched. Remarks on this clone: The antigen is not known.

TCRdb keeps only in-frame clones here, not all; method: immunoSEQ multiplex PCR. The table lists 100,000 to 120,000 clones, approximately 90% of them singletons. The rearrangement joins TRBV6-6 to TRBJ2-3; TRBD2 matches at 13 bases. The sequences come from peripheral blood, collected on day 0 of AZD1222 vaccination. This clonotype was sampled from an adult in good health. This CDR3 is CASSPRPTSGGITDTQYF. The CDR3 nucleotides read TGTGCCAGCAGTCCCCGTCCGACTAGCGGGGGGATCACAGATACGCAGTATTTT.